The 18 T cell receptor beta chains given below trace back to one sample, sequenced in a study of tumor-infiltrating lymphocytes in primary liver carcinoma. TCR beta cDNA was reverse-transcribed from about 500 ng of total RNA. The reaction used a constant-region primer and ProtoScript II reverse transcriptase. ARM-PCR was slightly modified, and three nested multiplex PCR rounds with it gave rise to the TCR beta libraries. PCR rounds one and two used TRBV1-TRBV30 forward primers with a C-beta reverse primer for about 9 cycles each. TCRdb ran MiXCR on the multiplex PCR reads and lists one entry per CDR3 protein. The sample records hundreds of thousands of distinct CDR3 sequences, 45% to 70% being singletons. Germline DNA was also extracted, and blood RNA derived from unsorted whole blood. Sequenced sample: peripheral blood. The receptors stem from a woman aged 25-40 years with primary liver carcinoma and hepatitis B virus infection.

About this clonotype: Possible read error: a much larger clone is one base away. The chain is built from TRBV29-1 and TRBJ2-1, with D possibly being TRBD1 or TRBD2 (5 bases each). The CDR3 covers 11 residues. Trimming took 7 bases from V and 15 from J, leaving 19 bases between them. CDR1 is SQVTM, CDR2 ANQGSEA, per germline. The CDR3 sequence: CSASCQGSWFF. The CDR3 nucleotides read TGCAGCGCTAGCTGCCAGGGCTCTTGGTTCTTC.

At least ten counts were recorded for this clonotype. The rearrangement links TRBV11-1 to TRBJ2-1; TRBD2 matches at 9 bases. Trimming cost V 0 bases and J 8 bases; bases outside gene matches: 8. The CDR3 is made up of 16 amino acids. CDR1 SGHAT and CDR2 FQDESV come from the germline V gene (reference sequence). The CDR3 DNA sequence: TGTGCCAGCAGCTTAGCGCCGGGACTAGCTGCCGATGAGCAGTTCTTC. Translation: CASSLAPGLAADEQFF.

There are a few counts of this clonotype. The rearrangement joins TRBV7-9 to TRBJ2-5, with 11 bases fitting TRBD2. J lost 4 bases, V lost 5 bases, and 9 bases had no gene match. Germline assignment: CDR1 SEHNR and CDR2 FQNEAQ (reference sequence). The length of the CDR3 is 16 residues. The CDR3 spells CASSPRLAGLVETQYF. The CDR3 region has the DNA TGTGCCAGCAGCCCGAGACTAGCGGGACTTGTAGAGACCCAGTACTTC.

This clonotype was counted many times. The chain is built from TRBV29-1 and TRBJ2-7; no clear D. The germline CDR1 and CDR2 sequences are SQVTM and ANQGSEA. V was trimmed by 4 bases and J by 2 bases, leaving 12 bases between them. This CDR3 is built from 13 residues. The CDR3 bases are TGCAGCGTTGTTGTCCCCAGCCCCTACGAGCAGTACTTC. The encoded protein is CSVVVPSPYEQYF.

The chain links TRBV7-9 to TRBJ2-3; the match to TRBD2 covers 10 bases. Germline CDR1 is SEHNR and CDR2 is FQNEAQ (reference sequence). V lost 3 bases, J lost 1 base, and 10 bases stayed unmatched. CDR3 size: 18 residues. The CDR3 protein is CASSFYGRTSGGTDTQYF. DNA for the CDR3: TGTGCCAGCAGCTTCTATGGCCGGACTAGCGGAGGCACAGATACGCAGTATTTT. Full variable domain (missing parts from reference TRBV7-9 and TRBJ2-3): DTGVSQNPRHKITKRGQNVTFRCDPISEHNRLYWYRQTLGQGPEFLTYFQNEAQLEKSRLLSDRFSAERPKGSFSTLEIQRTEQGDSAMYLCASSFYGRTSGGTDTQYFGPGTRLTVL.

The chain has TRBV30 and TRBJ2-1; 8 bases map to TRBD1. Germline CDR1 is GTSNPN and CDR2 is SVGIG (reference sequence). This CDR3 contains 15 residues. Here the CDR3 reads CVSLTRSGGRDEQFF. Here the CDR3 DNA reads TGTGTCTCCCTTACGAGGTCAGGGGGCCGAGATGAGCAGTTCTTC.

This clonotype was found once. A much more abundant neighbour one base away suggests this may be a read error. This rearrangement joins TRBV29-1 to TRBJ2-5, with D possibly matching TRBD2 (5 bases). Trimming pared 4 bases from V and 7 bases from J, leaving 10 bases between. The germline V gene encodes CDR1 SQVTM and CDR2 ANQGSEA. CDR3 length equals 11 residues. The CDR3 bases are TGCAGCGTTGTAGTAGGAGGGACCCAGTACTTC. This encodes CSVVVGGTQYF.

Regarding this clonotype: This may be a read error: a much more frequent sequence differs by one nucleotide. CDR3 bases: TGCGCCAGCAGGCAAGGTAGCGGGAGTGGATACGAGCAGTACTTC. Protein: CASRQGSGSGYEQYF. The V call is TRBV4-3, the J call TRBJ2-7; TRBD2 matches 9 bases. This CDR3 is 15 amino acids long. The V gene's germline CDR1 is LGHNA and CDR2 YSLEER.

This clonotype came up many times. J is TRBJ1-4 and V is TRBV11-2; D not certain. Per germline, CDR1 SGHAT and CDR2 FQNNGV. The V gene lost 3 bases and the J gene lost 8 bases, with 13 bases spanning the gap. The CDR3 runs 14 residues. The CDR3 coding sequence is TGTGCCAGCAGCTTTGGCCCCCGAGGGGAAAAACTGTTTTTT. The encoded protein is CASSFGPRGEKLFF. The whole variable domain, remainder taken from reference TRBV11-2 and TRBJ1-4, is EAGVAQSPRYKIIEKRQSVAFWCNPISGHATLYWYQQILGQGPKLLIQFQNNGVVDDSQLPKDRFSAERLKGVDSTLKIQPAKLEDSAVYLCASSFGPRGEKLFFGSGTQLSVL.

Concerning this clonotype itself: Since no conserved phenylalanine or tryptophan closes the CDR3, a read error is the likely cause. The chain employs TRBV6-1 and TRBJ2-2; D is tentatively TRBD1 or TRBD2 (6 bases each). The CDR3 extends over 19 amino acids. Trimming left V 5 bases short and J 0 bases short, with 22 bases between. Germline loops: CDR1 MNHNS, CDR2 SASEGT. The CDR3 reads CASSKTLPGGVANTGELFL. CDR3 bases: TGTGCCAGCAGTAAAACCCTTCCCGGGGGCGTCGCGAACACCGGGGAGCTGTTTCTT.

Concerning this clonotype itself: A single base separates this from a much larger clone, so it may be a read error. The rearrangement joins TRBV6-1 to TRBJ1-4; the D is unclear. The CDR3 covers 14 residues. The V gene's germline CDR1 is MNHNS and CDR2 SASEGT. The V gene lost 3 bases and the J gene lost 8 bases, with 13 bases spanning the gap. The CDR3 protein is CASSDLQIWEKLFF. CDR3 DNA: TGTGCCAGCAGTGATCTGCAAATTTGGGAAAAACTGTTTTTT.

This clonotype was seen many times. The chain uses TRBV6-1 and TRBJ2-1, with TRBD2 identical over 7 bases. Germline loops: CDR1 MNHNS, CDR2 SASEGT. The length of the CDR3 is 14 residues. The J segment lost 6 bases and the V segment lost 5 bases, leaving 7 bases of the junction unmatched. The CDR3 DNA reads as TGTGCCAGCAGTAGACTAGCCTTTCTCAATGAGCAGTTCTTC. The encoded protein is CASSRLAFLNEQFF.

The CDR3 bases are TGCGCCAGCAGCCCTTTCGGGAACCGATACGAGCAGTACTTC. This encodes CASSPFGNRYEQYF. The chain combines TRBV4-1 with TRBJ2-7; weak D call: TRBD2 (5 bases). CDR3 length: 14 residues. Trimming shortened V by 4 bases and J by 4 bases, and 14 bases separated the two germline ends. In germline, CDR1 is MGHRA, CDR2 YSYEKL.

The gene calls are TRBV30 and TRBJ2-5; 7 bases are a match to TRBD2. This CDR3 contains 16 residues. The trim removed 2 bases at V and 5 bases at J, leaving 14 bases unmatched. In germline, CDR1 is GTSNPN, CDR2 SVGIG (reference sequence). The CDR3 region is CAWSPGPGLGHETQYF. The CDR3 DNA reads TGTGCCTGGAGTCCAGGTCCCGGACTAGGGCACGAGACCCAGTACTTC.

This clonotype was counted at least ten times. Here the CDR3 reads CASSEAGRDSEAFF. The CDR3 nucleotides read TGTGCCAGCAGTGAAGCGGGGAGGGATAGTGAAGCTTTCTTT. The V gene is TRBV6-1, the J gene TRBJ1-1; no clear D gene. V was trimmed by 0 bases and J by 7 bases, leaving 12 bases between them. The germline V gene has CDR1 MNHNS and CDR2 SASEGT. The CDR3 loop spans 14 amino acids.

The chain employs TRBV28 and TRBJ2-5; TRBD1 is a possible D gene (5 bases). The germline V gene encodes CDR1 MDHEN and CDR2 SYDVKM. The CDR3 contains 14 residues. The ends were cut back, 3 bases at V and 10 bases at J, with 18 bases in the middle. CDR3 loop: CASSFQQAHRGQYF. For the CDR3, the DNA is TGTGCCAGCAGTTTTCAACAGGCCCACCGTGGCCAGTACTTC.

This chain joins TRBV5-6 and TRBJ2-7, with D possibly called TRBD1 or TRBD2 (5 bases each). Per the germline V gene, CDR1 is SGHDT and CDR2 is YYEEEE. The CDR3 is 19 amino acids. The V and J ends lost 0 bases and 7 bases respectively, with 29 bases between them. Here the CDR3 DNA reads TGTGCCAGCAGCTTGGGCCGCCCTCACGGGGCGCTGGAATCGGGGGAGCAGTACTTC. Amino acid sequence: CASSLGRPHGALESGEQYF.

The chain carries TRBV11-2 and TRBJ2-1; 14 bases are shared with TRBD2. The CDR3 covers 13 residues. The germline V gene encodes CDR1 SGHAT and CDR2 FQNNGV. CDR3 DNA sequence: TGTAGCAGCAGTCCATCGGGACTAGCGGGGGCATTCTTC. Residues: CSSSPSGLAGAFF.